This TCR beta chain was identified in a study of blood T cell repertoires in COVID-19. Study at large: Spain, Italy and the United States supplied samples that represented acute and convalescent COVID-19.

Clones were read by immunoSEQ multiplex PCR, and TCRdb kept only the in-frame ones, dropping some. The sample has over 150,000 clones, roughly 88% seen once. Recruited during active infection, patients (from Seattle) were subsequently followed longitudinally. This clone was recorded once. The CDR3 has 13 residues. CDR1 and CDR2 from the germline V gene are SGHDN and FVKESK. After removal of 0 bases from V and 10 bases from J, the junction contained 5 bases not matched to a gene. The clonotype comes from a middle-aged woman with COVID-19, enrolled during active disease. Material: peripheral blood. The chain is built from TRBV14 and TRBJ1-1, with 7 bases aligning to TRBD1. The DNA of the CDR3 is TGTGCCAGCAGCCAAGATCGGGACAGCATAGCTTTCTTT. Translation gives CASSQDRDSIAFF. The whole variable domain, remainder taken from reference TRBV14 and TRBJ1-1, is EAGVTQFPSHSVIEKGQTVTLRCDPISGHDNLYWYRRVMGKEIKFLLHFVKESKQDESGMPNNRFLAERTGGTYSTLKVQPAELEDSGVYFCASSQDRDSIAFFGQGTRLTVV.